These T cell receptor beta chains were read from a single sample in a study of identical twins. One entry per CDR3 protein results from TCRdb running MiXCR on the 5' RACE reads. The sample carries about 220,000 distinct CDR3 sequences, approximately 7.8% recorded once. This sample was also put to use in a study of yellow fever vaccine responses in identical twins.

The sample comprised CD8+ T cells sorted from blood. Source of these receptors: a woman aged 18 to 35 in good health. Both conserved end residues are part of each CDR3. D genes are given only for firm matches. Some rows have no size entry. The others give once, few or many, or a class for an expanded clone.

d_gene: TRBD1; j_gene: TRBJ2-1; v_gene: TRBV9; abundance: .; CDR3aa: CASSDPTPDRIHNEQFF; CDR3nt: TGTGCCAGCAGCGACCCGACCCCGGACAGGATACACAATGAGCAGTTCTTC
d_gene: .; j_gene: TRBJ2-1; v_gene: TRBV12-5; abundance: few; CDR3aa: CASGLVLEGPYNEQFF; CDR3nt: TGTGCTAGTGGTTTGGTACTCGAGGGACCCTACAATGAGCAGTTCTTC
d_gene: .; j_gene: TRBJ2-4; v_gene: TRBV19; abundance: .; CDR3aa: CASSIGSDIQYF; CDR3nt: TGTGCCAGTAGTATTGGATCAGACATTCAGTACTTC
d_gene: TRBD2; j_gene: TRBJ2-1; v_gene: TRBV11-3; abundance: few; CDR3aa: CASSLGTGTRKGNEQFF; CDR3nt: TGTGCCAGCAGCTTGGGGACCGGGACTAGGAAGGGCAATGAGCAGTTCTTC
d_gene: TRBD2; j_gene: TRBJ2-3; v_gene: TRBV7-8; abundance: .; CDR3aa: CASSALAGATDTQYF; CDR3nt: TGTGCCAGCTCGGCCCTAGCGGGGGCCACAGATACGCAGTATTTT
d_gene: TRBD1; j_gene: TRBJ2-5; v_gene: TRBV7-9; abundance: few; CDR3aa: CASSSEDRGMEETQYF; CDR3nt: TGTGCCAGCAGCTCGGAGGACAGGGGAATGGAGGAGACCCAGTACTTC
d_gene: .; j_gene: TRBJ2-2; v_gene: TRBV6-1; abundance: many; CDR3aa: CASSEPIEGANTGELFF; CDR3nt: TGTGCCAGCAGTGAACCGATCGAGGGAGCGAACACCGGGGAGCTGTTTTTT
d_gene: .; j_gene: TRBJ2-1; v_gene: TRBV29-1; abundance: many; CDR3aa: CSALRGGDEQFF; CDR3nt: TGCAGCGCTCTCCGCGGGGGCGATGAGCAGTTCTTC
d_gene: TRBD1; j_gene: TRBJ2-3; v_gene: TRBV20-1; abundance: few; CDR3aa: CSARDRVDTQYF; CDR3nt: TGCAGTGCTAGGGACAGGGTAGATACGCAGTATTTT
d_gene: TRBD2; j_gene: TRBJ2-2; v_gene: TRBV24-1; abundance: many; CDR3aa: CATSDLGLAGAGELFF; CDR3nt: TGTGCCACCAGTGATTTAGGGCTAGCGGGAGCCGGGGAGCTGTTTTTT
d_gene: .; j_gene: TRBJ2-1; v_gene: TRBV5-5; abundance: many; CDR3aa: CASSLYFTDSYNEQFF; CDR3nt: TGTGCCAGCAGCTTGTATTTTACAGACTCCTACAATGAGCAGTTCTTC
d_gene: TRBD2; j_gene: TRBJ2-7; v_gene: TRBV29-1; abundance: many; CDR3aa: CSVWTSGAYEQYF; CDR3nt: TGCAGCGTATGGACTAGCGGAGCCTACGAGCAGTACTTC
d_gene: TRBD2; j_gene: TRBJ2-5; v_gene: TRBV12-3/TRBV12-4; abundance: .; CDR3aa: CASSQGLAGGGETQYF; CDR3nt: TGTGCCAGCAGTCAAGGACTAGCGGGAGGAGGAGAGACCCAGTACTTC
d_gene: .; j_gene: TRBJ2-2; v_gene: TRBV10-1; abundance: many; CDR3aa: CASSEWLVGTGELFF; CDR3nt: TGCGCCAGCAGTGAATGGCTAGTAGGGACCGGGGAGCTGTTTTTT
d_gene: TRBD1; j_gene: TRBJ1-2; v_gene: TRBV2; abundance: .; CDR3aa: CASSESRDSFYFGYTF; CDR3nt: TGTGCCAGCAGTGAATCCCGGGACAGTTTCTATTTTGGCTACACCTTC
d_gene: TRBD1; j_gene: TRBJ1-4; v_gene: TRBV27; abundance: few; CDR3aa: CASSPRDRGHEKLFF; CDR3nt: TGTGCCAGCAGTCCCCGGGACAGGGGGCATGAAAAACTGTTTTTT
d_gene: .; j_gene: TRBJ2-2; v_gene: TRBV5-1; abundance: many; CDR3aa: CASSLTPGHTGELFF; CDR3nt: TGCGCCAGCAGCTTGACCCCAGGGCACACCGGGGAGCTGTTTTTT
d_gene: TRBD2; j_gene: TRBJ2-5; v_gene: TRBV5-4; abundance: .; CDR3aa: CASSFPSGGEETQYF; CDR3nt: TGTGCCAGCAGCTTCCCTAGCGGGGGGGAAGAGACCCAGTACTTC
d_gene: .; j_gene: TRBJ2-5; v_gene: TRBV12-3/TRBV12-4; abundance: few; CDR3aa: CASSYGGSETQYF; CDR3nt: TGTGCCAGCAGTTACGGGGGCTCGGAGACCCAGTACTTC